Included here is one T cell receptor beta chain sequence, with context. The antigen is undetermined. The repertoire was sequenced with immunoSEQ multiplex PCR; TCRdb's copy has only in-frame clones and lacks some. The repertoire holds roughly 120,000 clones, with about nine tenths as singletons. The sample belongs to a study of T cell clones after liver transplantation. Turning to the study itself: Three of eight recipients were HCV-positive; others had non-autoimmune, non-viral indications.

The CDR3 consists of 18 residues. The germline V and J ends were trimmed by 2 bases and 3 bases, with 20 bases remaining between them. Germline V gene lookup returns CDR1 MNHEY and CDR2 SMNVEV (reference sequence). Study results and caveats: Small, mixed patient groups and varying post-transplant times limit these conclusions.

The receptor comes from a human patient who received a liver transplant. Some T cells may trace back to the graft donor. This chain uses TRBV27 with TRBJ1-5; D is perhaps TRBD1 (5 bases). The specimen was CD4+ T cells from blood, collected 12 months after liver transplant. CDR3 loop: CASSLSRPAPGTNQPQHF. The CDR3 nucleotides read TGTGCCAGCAGTTTAAGTAGGCCCGCTCCCGGGACCAATCAGCCCCAGCATTTT.